Reported below is one T cell receptor beta chain. Its recognized antigen is unknown. Base qualities are not recorded, but no much larger clone differs from it by a single base. This sample is drawn from a study of T cells after yellow fever vaccination (dated by TCRdb to about 2019). Broadly, across the study: Libraries from fractions with low cell numbers were prepared with the SMART-Seq v4 Ultra Low Input RNA kit. To follow T-cell clones before and after primary and booster YFV17D yellow fever vaccination, bulk TCR alpha and beta repertoires were sequenced over time. Two healthy male donors made up the cohort, one aged 18 to 30 years and the other aged 30 to 40 years. Bulk PBMC replicates and cell subsets were isolated from blood drawn at multiple timepoints before and after both primary and secondary immunization. The paper's findings and limits, for the study overall: The secondary T-cell response was weaker than the primary response but faster, peaking on day 5 instead of day 15. Most clones expanded after primary vaccination (96% of CD4 and 88% of CD8) were re-detected after the booster, suggesting that broad memory maintenance occurred. Computational filtering was needed because FACS-sorted repertoires could contain abundant contaminating clonotypes from the bulk population. Only a couple of donors were included in the study, so the extent to which the findings can be generalized is limited. A small share of clonotypes was detected in both CD4 and CD8 compartments, with the overlap likely arising from convergent recombination.

From the germline V gene (reference sequence), CDR1 is GTSNPN and CDR2 is SVGIG. V loses 3 bases at its end and J loses 4 bases; junction bases beyond the gene matches: 8. Spanning cysteine to phenylalanine, the CDR3 consists of 15 amino acids. Only the CDR3 region is kept as DNA, spanning 45 bases read in frame from base 1. This specimen's treatment or condition label, per the study, means: live attenuated yellow fever vaccine strain. At every blood-draw timepoint, two biological replicates of bulk PBMCs were collected. PBMCs were isolated from peripheral blood using a standard Ficoll-Paque protocol. TriZol was used to extract RNA from bulk PBMCs, CD4 and CD8 fractions, and dextramer-positive and dextramer-negative fractions. Synthesis of TCR cDNA relied on 5'RACE template switching, a step that introduced a universal primer site along with unique molecular identifiers. Priming for cDNA synthesis came from both the TCR alpha and TCR beta constant segments. Library amplification involved two PCR steps, and the second step added sample barcodes and sequencing adapters. Sequencing of libraries was performed on Illumina HiSeq 2500 (2x100 bp) or NovaSeq (2x150 bp). The paper's data handling went like this. Demultiplexing of reads and collapsing into UMI consensus sequences were performed with MIGEC, and V(D)J alignment was carried out with MiXCR. Vaccine-responding clonotypes were defined with edgeR using replicate PBMC samples, requiring FDR below 0.01 and a log2 fold change above 5 up to day 15. Bulk clonotypes were assigned CD4 or CD8 identity according to which sequenced CD4 or CD8 repertoire held them at higher abundance. TCRdb reprocessing: public reads trimmed at Q25 with fastp, clones called with MiXCR, in-frame beta chains kept. Rows merge per CDR3 protein into single entries with the most common DNA and genes. These V and J calls originate from TCRdb's pipeline instead of the authors' own analysis. The sample table records 500,000 to 650,000 distinct CDR3 sequences; about a sixth of these occur just once. The ten biggest clones cover 17% of the sample.

This sequence uses TRBV30 and TRBJ2-2; the junction holds 7 bases that match TRBD1. The source is a man younger than 35 who received the YFV17D yellow fever vaccine. Sequences were derived from PBMCs, sampled more than 4 days after the first yellow fever vaccination. The base sequence is TGTGCCTGGAGCCTACAGGGGATTAGCACCGGGGAGCTGTTTTTT. The translation is CAWSLQGISTGELFF.